Here is one T cell receptor (beta chain) with its context. The data belong to a study of response to subunit inactivated influenza vaccine. This CDR3 region has 15 residues. Trimming cost V 6 bases and J 1 base; bases outside gene matches: 8. Per germline, CDR1 LNHNV and CDR2 YYDKDF (reference sequence). TCRdb re-called the RT-PCR reads through MiXCR, storing one row per CDR3 protein. This table has roughly 700,000 distinct CDR3 sequences, approximately 15% appearing once. The receptor was isolated from a man in his fifties who received an inactivated influenza vaccine. V and J are TRBV15 and TRBJ2-5, with 7 bases lining up with TRBD1. The sequenced sample was PBMCs from blood, obtained 14 to 15 days before vaccination. Here the CDR3 reads CATRPPGTVQETQYF. In DNA, the CDR3 is TGTGCCACCAGACCCCCCGGGACAGTCCAAGAGACCCAGTACTTC.